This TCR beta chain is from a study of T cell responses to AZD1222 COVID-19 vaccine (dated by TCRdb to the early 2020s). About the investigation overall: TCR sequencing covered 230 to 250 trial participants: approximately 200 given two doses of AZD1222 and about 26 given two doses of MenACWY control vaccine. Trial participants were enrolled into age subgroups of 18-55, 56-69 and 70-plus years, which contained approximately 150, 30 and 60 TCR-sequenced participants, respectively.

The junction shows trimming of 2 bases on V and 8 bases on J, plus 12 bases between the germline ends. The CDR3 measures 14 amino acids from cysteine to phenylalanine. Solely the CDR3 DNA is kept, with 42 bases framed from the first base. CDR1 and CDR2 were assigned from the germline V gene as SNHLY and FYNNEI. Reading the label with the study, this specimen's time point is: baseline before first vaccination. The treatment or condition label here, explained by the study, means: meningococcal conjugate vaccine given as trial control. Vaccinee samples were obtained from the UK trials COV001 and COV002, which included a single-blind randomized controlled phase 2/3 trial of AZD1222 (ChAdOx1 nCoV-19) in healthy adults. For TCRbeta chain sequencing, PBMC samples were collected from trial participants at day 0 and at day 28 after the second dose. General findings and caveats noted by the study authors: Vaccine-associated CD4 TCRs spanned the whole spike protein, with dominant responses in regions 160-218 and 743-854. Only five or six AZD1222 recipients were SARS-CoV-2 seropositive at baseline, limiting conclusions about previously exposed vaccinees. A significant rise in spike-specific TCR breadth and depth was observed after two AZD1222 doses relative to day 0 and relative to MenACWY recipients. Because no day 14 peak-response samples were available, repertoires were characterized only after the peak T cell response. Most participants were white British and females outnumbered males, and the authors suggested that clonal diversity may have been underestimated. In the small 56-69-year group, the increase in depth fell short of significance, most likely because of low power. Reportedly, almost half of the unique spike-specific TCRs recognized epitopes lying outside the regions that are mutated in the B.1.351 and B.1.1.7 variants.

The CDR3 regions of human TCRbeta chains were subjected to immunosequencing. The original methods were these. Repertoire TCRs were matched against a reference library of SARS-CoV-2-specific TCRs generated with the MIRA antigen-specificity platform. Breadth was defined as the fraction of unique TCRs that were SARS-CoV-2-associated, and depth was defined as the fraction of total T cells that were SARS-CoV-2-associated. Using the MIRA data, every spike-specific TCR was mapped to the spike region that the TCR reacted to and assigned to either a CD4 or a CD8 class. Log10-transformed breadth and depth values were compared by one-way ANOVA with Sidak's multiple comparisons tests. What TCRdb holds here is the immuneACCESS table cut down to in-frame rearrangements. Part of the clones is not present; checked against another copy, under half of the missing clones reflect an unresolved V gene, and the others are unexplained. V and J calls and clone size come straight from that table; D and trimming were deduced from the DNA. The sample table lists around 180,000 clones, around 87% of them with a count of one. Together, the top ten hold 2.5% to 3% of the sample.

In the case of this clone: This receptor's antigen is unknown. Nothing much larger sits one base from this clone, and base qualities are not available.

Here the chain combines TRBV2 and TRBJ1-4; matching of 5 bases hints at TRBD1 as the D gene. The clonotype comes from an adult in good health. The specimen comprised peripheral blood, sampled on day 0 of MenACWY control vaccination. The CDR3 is CASSETRVGEKLFF. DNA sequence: TGTGCCAGCAGTGAAACCAGGGTAGGAGAAAAACTGTTTTTT.